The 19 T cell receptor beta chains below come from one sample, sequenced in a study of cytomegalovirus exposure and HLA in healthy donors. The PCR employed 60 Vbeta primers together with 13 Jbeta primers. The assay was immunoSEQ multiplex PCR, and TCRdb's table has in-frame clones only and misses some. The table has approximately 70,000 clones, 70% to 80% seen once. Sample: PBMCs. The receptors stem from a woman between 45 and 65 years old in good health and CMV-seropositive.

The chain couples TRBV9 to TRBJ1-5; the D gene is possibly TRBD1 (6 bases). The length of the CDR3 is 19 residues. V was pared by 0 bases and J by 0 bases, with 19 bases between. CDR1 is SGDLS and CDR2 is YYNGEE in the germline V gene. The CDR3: CASSVGGGVGPGSNQPQHF. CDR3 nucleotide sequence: TGTGCCAGCAGCGTAGGAGGGGGGGTAGGGCCGGGTAGCAATCAGCCCCAGCATTTT.

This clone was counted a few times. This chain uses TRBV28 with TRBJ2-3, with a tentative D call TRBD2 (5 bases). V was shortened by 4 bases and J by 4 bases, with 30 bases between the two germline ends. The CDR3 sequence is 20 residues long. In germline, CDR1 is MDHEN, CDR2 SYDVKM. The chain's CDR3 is CASSYTGTFTIGMQSDTQYF. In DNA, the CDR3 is TGTGCCAGCAGTTACACGGGAACATTTACGATCGGTATGCAATCAGATACGCAGTATTTT. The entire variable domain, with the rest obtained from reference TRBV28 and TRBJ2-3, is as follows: DVKVTQSSRYLVKRTGEKVFLECVQDMDHENMFWYRQDPGLGLRLIYFSYDVKMKEKGDIPEGYSVSREKKERFSLILESASTNQTSMYLCASSYTGTFTIGMQSDTQYFGPGTRLTVL.

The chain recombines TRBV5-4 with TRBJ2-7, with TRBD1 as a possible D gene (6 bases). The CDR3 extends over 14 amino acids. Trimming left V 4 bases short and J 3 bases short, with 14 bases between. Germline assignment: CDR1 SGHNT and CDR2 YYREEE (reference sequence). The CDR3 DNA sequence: TGTGCCAGCAGCCCGGACAGCTATCTCTACGAGCAGTACTTC. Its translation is CASSPDSYLYEQYF.

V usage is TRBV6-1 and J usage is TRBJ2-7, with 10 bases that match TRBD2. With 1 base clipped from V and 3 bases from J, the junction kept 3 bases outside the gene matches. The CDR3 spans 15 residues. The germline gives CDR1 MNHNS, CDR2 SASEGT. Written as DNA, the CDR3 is TGTGCCAGCAGTGAAGAGGTAGCGGGAGGCTACGAGCAGTACTTC. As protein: CASSEEVAGGYEQYF.

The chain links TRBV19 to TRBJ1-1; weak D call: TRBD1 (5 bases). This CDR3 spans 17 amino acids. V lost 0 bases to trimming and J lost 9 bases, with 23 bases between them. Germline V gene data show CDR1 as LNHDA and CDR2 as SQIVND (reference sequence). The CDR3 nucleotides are TGTGCCAGTAGTATAGAGCCGCAGGGAATCATTCGATCCAAAGCTTTCTTT. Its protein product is CASSIEPQGIIRSKAFF.

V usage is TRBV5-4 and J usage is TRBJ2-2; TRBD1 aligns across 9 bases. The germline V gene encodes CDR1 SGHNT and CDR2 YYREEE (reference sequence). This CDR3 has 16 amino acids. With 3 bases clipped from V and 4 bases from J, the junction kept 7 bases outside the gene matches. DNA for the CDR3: TGTGCCAGCAGCTACCCGGGACAGGGTTCCACCGGGGAGCTGTTTTTT. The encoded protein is CASSYPGQGSTGELFF.

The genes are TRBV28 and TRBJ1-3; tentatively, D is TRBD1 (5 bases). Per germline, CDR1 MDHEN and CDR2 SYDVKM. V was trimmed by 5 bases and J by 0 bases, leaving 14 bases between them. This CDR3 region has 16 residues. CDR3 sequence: CASSVGAPSSGNTIYF. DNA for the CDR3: TGTGCCAGCAGTGTAGGGGCACCGAGCTCTGGAAACACCATATATTTT. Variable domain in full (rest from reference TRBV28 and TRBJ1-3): DVKVTQSSRYLVKRTGEKVFLECVQDMDHENMFWYRQDPGLGLRLIYFSYDVKMKEKGDIPEGYSVSREKKERFSLILESASTNQTSMYLCASSVGAPSSGNTIYFGEGSWLTVV.

The CDR3 bases are TGTGCCAGCAGCGCAGATCCGGGACATGATCGCTATAATTCACCCCTCCACTTT. As protein: CASSADPGHDRYNSPLHF. This chain uses TRBV9 with TRBJ1-6; perhaps TRBD1 as D (6 bases). This CDR3 comprises 18 residues. The V end was cut by 3 bases, the J end by 3 bases, with 19 bases between. Per germline, CDR1 SGDLS and CDR2 YYNGEE.

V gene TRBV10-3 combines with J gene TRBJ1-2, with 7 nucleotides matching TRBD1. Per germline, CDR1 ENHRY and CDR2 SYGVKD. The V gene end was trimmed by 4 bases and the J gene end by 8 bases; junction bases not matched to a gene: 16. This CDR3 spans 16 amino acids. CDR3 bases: TGTGCCATCAGTGGCCCAGGGGGTCGGAATGCTATGGGCTACACCTTC. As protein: CAISGPGGRNAMGYTF.

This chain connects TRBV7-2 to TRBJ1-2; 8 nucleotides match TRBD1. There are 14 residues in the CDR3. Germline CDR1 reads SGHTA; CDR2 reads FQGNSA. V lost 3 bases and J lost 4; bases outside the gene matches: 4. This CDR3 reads CASSLEGQVYGYTF. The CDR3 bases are TGTGCCAGCAGCTTGGAGGGACAGGTCTATGGCTACACCTTC. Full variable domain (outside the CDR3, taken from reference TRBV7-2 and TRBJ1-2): GAGVSQSPSNKVTEKGKDVELRCDPISGHTALYWYRQSLGQGLEFLIYFQGNSAPDKSGLPSDRFSAERTGGSVSTLTIQRTQQEDSAVYLCASSLEGQVYGYTFGSGTRLTVV.

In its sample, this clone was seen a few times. The CDR3 region is CASSEGQLEQYF. The CDR3 region has the DNA TGTGCCAGCAGTGAGGGCCAGCTGGAGCAGTACTTC. This rearrangement joins TRBV25-1 to TRBJ2-7; D unresolved. Per germline, CDR1 MGHDK and CDR2 SYGVNS. V lost 3 bases and J lost 7, with 10 bases in between. The CDR3 consists of 12 residues.

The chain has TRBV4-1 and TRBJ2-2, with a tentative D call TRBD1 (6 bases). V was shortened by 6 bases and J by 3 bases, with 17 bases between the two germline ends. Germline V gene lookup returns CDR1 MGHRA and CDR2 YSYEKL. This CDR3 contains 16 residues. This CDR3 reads CASSRRQDGDTGELFF. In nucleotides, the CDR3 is TGCGCCAGCAGTCGGAGACAGGACGGTGACACCGGGGAGCTGTTTTTT.

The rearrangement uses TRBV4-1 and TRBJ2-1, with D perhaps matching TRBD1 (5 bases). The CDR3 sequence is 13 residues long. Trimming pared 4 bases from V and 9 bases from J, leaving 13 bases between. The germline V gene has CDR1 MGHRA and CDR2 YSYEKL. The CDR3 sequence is CASSLGPRGEQFF. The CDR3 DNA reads TGCGCCAGCAGCCTCGGGCCAAGGGGTGAGCAGTTCTTC.

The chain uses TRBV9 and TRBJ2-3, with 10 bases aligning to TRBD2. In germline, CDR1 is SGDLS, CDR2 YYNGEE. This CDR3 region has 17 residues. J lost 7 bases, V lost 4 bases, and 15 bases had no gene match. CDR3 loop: CASSPPLSSGRKNTQYF. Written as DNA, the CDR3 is TGTGCCAGCAGCCCCCCCCTGAGTAGCGGGAGGAAAAATACGCAGTATTTT.

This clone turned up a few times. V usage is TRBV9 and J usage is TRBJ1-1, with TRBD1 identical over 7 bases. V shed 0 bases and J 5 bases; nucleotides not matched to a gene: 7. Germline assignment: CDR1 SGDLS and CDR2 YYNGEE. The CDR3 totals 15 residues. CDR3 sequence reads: CASSVAEGAQTEAFF. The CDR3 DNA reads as TGTGCCAGCAGCGTAGCGGAGGGGGCGCAAACTGAAGCTTTCTTT. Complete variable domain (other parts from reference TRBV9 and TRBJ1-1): DSGVTQTPKHLITATGQRVTLRCSPRSGDLSVYWYQQSLDQGLQFLIQYYNGEERAKGNILERFSAQQFPDLHSELNLSSLELGDSALYFCASSVAEGAQTEAFFGQGTRLTVV.

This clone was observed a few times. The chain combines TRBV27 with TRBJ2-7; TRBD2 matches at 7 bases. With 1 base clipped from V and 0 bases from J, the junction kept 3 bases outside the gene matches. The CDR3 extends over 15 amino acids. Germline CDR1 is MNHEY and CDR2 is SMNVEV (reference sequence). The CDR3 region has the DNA TGTGCCAGCAGTTTATACGGGGGGAACTCCTACGAGCAGTACTTC. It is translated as CASSLYGGNSYEQYF.

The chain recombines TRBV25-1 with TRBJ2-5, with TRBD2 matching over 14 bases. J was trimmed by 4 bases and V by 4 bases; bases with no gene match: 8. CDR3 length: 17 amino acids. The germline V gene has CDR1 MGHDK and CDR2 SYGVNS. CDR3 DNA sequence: TGTGCCAGCAGTGGAACCGTGGGACTAGCGGGAGTAGAGACCCAGTACTTC. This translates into CASSGTVGLAGVETQYF.

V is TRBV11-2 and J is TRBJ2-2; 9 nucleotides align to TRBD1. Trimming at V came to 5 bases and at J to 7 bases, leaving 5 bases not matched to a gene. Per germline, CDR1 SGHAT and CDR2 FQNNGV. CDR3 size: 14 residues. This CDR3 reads CASSAGTGSGELFF. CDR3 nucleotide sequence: TGTGCCAGCAGCGCCGGGACAGGGAGCGGGGAGCTGTTTTTT. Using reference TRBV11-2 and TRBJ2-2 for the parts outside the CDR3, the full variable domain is EAGVAQSPRYKIIEKRQSVAFWCNPISGHATLYWYQQILGQGPKLLIQFQNNGVVDDSQLPKDRFSAERLKGVDSTLKIQPAKLEDSAVYLCASSAGTGSGELFFGEGSRLTVL.

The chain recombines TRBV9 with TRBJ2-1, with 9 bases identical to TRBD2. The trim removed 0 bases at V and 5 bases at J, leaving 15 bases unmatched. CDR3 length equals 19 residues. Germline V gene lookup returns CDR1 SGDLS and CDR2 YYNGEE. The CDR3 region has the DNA TGTGCCAGCAGCGTAGCCGGCGGGGGGGCCTCGGGAGTCGACAATGAGCAGTTCTTC. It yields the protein CASSVAGGGASGVDNEQFF. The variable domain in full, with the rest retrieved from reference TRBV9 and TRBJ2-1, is DSGVTQTPKHLITATGQRVTLRCSPRSGDLSVYWYQQSLDQGLQFLIQYYNGEERAKGNILERFSAQQFPDLHSELNLSSLELGDSALYFCASSVAGGGASGVDNEQFFGPGTRLTVL.